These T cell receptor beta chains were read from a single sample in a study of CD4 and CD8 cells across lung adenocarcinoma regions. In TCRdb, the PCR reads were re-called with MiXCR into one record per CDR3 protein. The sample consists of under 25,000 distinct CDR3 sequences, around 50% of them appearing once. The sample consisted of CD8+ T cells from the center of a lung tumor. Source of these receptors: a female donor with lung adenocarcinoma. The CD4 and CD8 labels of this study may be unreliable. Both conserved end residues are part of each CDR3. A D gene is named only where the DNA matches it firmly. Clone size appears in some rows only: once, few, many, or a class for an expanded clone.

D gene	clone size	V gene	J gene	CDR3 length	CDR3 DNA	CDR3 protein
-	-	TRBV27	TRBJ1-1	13	TGTGCCAGCAGTACCTCAAAGAACACTGAAGCTTTCTTT	CASSTSKNTEAFF
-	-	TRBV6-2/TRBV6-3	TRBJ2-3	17	TGTGCCAGCAGTACTGGGGGTTGGGCTGTGAACACCGGGGCGCAGTATTTT	CASSTGGWAVNTGAQYF
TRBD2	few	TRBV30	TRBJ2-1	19	TGTGCCTGGAGTCTTATAGTAGCGGGGACCATACGCTTAGCGAGTGAGCAGTTCTTC	CAWSLIVAGTIRLASEQFF
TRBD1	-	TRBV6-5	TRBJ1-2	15	TGTGCCAGCAGTTCGTACAGGGGGTCCTCCAATGGCTACACCTTC	CASSSYRGSSNGYTF
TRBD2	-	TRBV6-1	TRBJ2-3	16	TGTGCCAGCAGCGACCCGGGGGGGGGAGCCAAAGATACGCAGTATTTT	CASSDPGGGAKDTQYF
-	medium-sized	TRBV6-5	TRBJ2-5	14	TGTGCCAGCAGTTACGGGGCGGTCCAAGAGACCCAGTACTTC	CASSYGAVQETQYF
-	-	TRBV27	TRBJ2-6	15	TGTGCCAGCAGTCCCAGGGGTTCTGGGGCCAACGTCCTGACTTTC	CASSPRGSGANVLTF
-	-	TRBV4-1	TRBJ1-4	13	TGCGCCAGCAGCCGGGTGGGTAATGAAAAACTGTTTTTT	CASSRVGNEKLFF
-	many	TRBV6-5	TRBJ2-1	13	TGTGCCAGCAGTTACACGTCCTACAATGAGCAGTTCTTC	CASSYTSYNEQFF
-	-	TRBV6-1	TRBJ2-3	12	TGTGCGAGCAGTGGAGCGGAAAATACGCAGTATTTT	CASSGAENTQYF
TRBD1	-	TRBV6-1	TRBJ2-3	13	TGTGCCAGCAGGCGTACAGGGGGCGATACGCAGTATTTT	CASRRTGGDTQYF
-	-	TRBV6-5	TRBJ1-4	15	TGTGCCAGCAGTTACCGGGGGGGTGCTAATGAAAAACTGTTTTTT	CASSYRGGANEKLFF
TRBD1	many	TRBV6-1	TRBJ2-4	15	TGTGCCAGCAGTATGCCAGGAGGACAGGGGAACATTCAGTACTTC	CASSMPGGQGNIQYF
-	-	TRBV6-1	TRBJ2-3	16	TGTGCCAGCAGGGGAGCCGGGGGCCGGGACGAGGATACGCAGTACTTT	CASRGAGGRDEDTQYF
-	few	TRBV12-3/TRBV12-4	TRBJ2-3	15	TGTGCCAGCAGCCGTTCAAGCTTTGGCACAGATACGCAGTATTTT	CASSRSSFGTDTQYF
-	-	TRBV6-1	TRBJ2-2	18	TGTGCCAGCCCCAGGGACCCGCACCAGGCTGTGAGCACCGGGGCGCTGTATTTT	CASPRDPHQAVSTGALYF
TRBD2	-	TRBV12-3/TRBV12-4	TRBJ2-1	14	TGTGCCAGCACAGACCGTCTAGCGGGAGGTGAGCAGTTCTTC	CASTDRLAGGEQFF
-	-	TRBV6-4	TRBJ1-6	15	TGTGCCAGCAGTGACGGGCAGGGGAATAATTCACCCCTCCACTTT	CASSDGQGNNSPLHF
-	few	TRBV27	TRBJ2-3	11	TGTGCCAGCGGTGCTCCAAATACGCAGTATTTC	CASGAPNTQYF
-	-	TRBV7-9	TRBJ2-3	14	TGTGCGGGCAAAGCGGGCGGGGACACAGATACGCAGTATTTT	CAGKAGGDTDTQYF
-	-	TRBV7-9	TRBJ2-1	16	TGTGCCAGCAGCCAAAGAGCGGATAGCTCCTACAATGAGCAGTTCTTC	CASSQRADSSYNEQFF
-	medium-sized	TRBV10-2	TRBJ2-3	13	TGCGCCAGCAGCATGCATAGGTCAGATACGCAGTATTTT	CASSMHRSDTQYF
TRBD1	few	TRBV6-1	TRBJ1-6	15	TGTGCCAGCAGTCGTACCGGACAGGGTCGGTCACCCCTCCACTTT	CASSRTGQGRSPLHF
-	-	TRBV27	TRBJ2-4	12	TGTGCCAGCATGCGCCTCACAGATATTCAGTACTTC	CASMRLTDIQYF
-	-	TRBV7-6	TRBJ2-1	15	TGTGCCAGCAGCTTGCGGAGAAACAGGGTCAATGAGCAGTTCTTC	CASSLRRNRVNEQFF
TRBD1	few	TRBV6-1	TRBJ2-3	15	TGTGCCAGCAGTGAGGGACAGGGGCGCACAGATACGCAGTATTTT	CASSEGQGRTDTQYF